Below, 14 T cell receptor beta chains from the same sample are listed, as sequenced in a study of CD4 T cell repertoires in COVID-19. Some clones are missing from TCRdb's copy, which holds only in-frame ones; the method was immunoSEQ multiplex PCR. The sample carries about 75,000 clones, roughly 85% recorded once. The starting material was CD4+ T cells from peripheral blood, obtained after recovery from COVID-19. The receptors shown here come from a human donor who had COVID-19.

The chain recombines TRBV30 with TRBJ2-5; D may be TRBD1 (6 bases). Germline CDR1 and CDR2: GTSNPN and SVGIG (reference sequence). There are 16 residues in the CDR3. Trimming took 0 bases from V and 4 from J, leaving 18 bases between them. This CDR3 is CAWSVGRLPRGETQYF. CDR3 nucleotides: TGTGCCTGGAGTGTAGGGAGACTTCCCAGGGGAGAGACCCAGTACTTC.

This chain links TRBV24-1 with TRBJ1-1; D perhaps matches TRBD1 (5 bases). The V gene's germline CDR1 is KGHDR and CDR2 SFDVKD. Deletions cut 5 bases from V and 0 bases from J, with 15 bases between. This CDR3 contains 16 residues. The CDR3 nucleotides read TGTGCCACCAGTGGTTCACAGGCGAACATGAACACTGAAGCTTTCTTT. Residues: CATSGSQANMNTEAFF.

The rearrangement uses TRBV29-1 and TRBJ1-2; D is uncertain. Germline CDR1 is SQVTM and CDR2 is ANQGSEA. The CDR3 runs 10 residues. V gave up 5 bases and J gave up 1 base, with 2 bases separating them. The CDR3 DNA reads TGCAGCGTTTATAACTATGGCTACACCTTC. Its translation is CSVYNYGYTF. The full variable domain, its missing parts supplied by reference TRBV29-1 and TRBJ1-2, is SAVISQKPSRDICQRGTSLTIQCQVDSQVTMMFWYRQQPGQSLTLIATANQGSEATYESGFVIDKFPISRPNLTFSTLTVSNMSPEDSSIYLCSVYNYGYTFGSGTRLTVV.

The V and J genes are TRBV28 and TRBJ2-1; 7 bases line up with TRBD2. Germline lookup yields CDR1 MDHEN and CDR2 SYDVKM. This CDR3 spans 17 amino acids. The trim removed 4 bases at V and 3 bases at J, leaving 12 bases unmatched. In DNA form, the CDR3 reads TGTGCCAGCAGTTCGACCCTTCTAGCGGAAAACTACAATGAGCAGTTCTTC. It specifies CASSSTLLAENYNEQFF.

V usage is TRBV28 and J usage is TRBJ1-5; TRBD1 is a possible D gene (5 bases). V was pared by 8 bases and J by 6 bases, with 17 bases between. Germline CDR1 reads MDHEN; CDR2 reads SYDVKM. There are 14 residues in the CDR3. Written as DNA, the CDR3 is TGTGCCAGCCGATCCTCAGGGAGTAGTCAGCCCCAGCATTTT. Translation: CASRSSGSSQPQHF.

This chain connects TRBV5-1 to TRBJ2-5, with D maybe TRBD2 (5 bases). Trimming took 3 bases from V and 2 from J, leaving 14 bases between them. This CDR3 region has 15 residues. Looked up from germline, CDR1 is SGHRS and CDR2 is YFSETQ. This chain's CDR3 is CASSSWTTNQETQYF. CDR3 DNA: TGCGCCAGCAGCTCATGGACGACTAATCAAGAGACCCAGTACTTC.

A remark on this clone: The same CDR3 is also encoded by other DNA sequences in this sample. The CDR3 loop reads CASSLDLGQGNTGELFF. The CDR3 nucleotides are TGCGCCAGCAGCTTGGATCTGGGACAGGGGAACACCGGGGAGCTGTTTTTT. This rearrangement joins TRBV5-1 to TRBJ2-2; 9 positions agree with TRBD1. The CDR3 runs to 17 residues. V lost 0 bases and J lost 1; bases outside the gene matches: 4. Germline loops: CDR1 SGHRS, CDR2 YFSETQ. Supplemented by reference TRBV5-1 and TRBJ2-2, the full variable domain reads KAGVTQTPRYLIKTRGQQVTLSCSPISGHRSVSWYQQTPGQGLQFLFEYFSETQRNKGNFPGRFSGRQFSNSRSEMNVSTLELGDSALYLCASSLDLGQGNTGELFFGEGSRLTVL.

The V and J genes are TRBV19 and TRBJ1-4; D remains ambiguous. CDR1 LNHDA and CDR2 SQIVND come from the germline V gene (reference sequence). V was clipped by 6 bases and J by 0 bases, with 8 bases between them. The CDR3 extends over 14 amino acids. CDR3 sequence: CASREGATNEKLFF. The CDR3 DNA sequence: TGTGCCAGTAGGGAGGGAGCAACTAATGAAAAACTGTTTTTT.

The V gene is TRBV5-1, the J gene TRBJ1-1; no clear D. In germline, CDR1 is SGHRS, CDR2 YFSETQ. CDR3 length equals 13 residues. V lost 2 bases and J lost 3, with 8 bases in between. The CDR3, as DNA: TGCGCCAGCAGCTTTCCGGGGTACACTGAAGCTTTCTTT. The encoded protein is CASSFPGYTEAFF. Drawing the rest from reference TRBV5-1 and TRBJ1-1, the complete variable domain is KAGVTQTPRYLIKTRGQQVTLSCSPISGHRSVSWYQQTPGQGLQFLFEYFSETQRNKGNFPGRFSGRQFSNSRSEMNVSTLELGDSALYLCASSFPGYTEAFFGQGTRLTVV.

The chain joins TRBV5-1 to TRBJ2-2, with a tentative D call TRBD1 (5 bases). Germline V gives CDR1 SGHRS, CDR2 YFSETQ. The CDR3 loop spans 15 amino acids. The ends were cut back, 0 bases at V and 5 bases at J, with 11 bases in the middle. The CDR3, as DNA: TGCGCCAGCAGCTTGGTTCAGACAGATACCGGGGAGCTGTTTTTT. The encoded protein is CASSLVQTDTGELFF.

The chain uses TRBV11-1 and TRBJ2-2, with D perhaps matching TRBD1 (6 bases). This CDR3 is 13 amino acids long. Deletions cut 5 bases from V and 4 bases from J, with 8 bases between. Germline-derived CDR1 and CDR2 are SGHAT and FQDESV (reference sequence). CDR3 residues: CASSDRTTGELFF. Here the CDR3 DNA reads TGTGCCAGCAGCGACAGGACCACCGGGGAGCTGTTTTTT.

The chain links TRBV6-5 to TRBJ1-2; D uncertain. V lost 0 bases to trimming and J lost 4 bases, with 9 bases between them. The CDR3 runs 14 residues. Germline V gene data show CDR1 as MNHEY and CDR2 as SVGAGI. As DNA, the CDR3 is TGTGCCAGCAGTTACTCAGGCCTTGGCTATGGCTACACCTTC. It is translated as CASSYSGLGYGYTF.

The gene calls are TRBV9 and TRBJ2-3; no definite D call. Trimming removed 0 bases at V and 6 bases at J, with 8 bases between. Germline CDR1 and CDR2: SGDLS and YYNGEE. This CDR3 is 13 amino acids long. CDR3 DNA: TGTGCCAGCAGCGTAGGGGATGGCGATACGCAGTATTTT. Translation gives CASSVGDGDTQYF.

The gene calls are TRBV4-1 and TRBJ2-7, with D perhaps matching TRBD1 (6 bases). The CDR3 has 14 residues. Germline V CDR1 and CDR2: MGHRA, YSYEKL. V was pared by 1 base and J by 3 bases, with 10 bases between. For the CDR3, the DNA is TGCGCCAGCAGCCAAGCACAGGGTAACTACGAGCAGTACTTC. Translation: CASSQAQGNYEQYF.